Reported below is one T cell receptor beta chain. Its antigen remains unknown. Cultured CD4+ T cell DNA was sequenced using the Oncomine TCR Beta short-read assay. Via MiXCR, TCRdb re-called the PCR reads, giving one row per CDR3 protein. The sample carries roughly 20,000 distinct CDR3 sequences, just under 30% recorded once. These data are taken from a study of vaccination and CD4 T cells after COVID-19. As for treatment: approximately 9-day PBMC culture with coronavirus spike peptide pools or control peptides (ViraFEST assay). The CDR3 consists of 14 residues. CDR1 is LNHDA and CDR2 is SQIVND in the germline V gene (reference sequence). Between the trimmed V and J ends, which lost 7 bases and 7 bases, there was a span of 16 bases.

This sequence originates from a human donor with COVID-19. The sample taken for sequencing was cultured CD4+ T cells from blood. The V and J genes are TRBV19 and TRBJ1-4; TRBD1 is a possible D gene (5 bases). The chain's CDR3 is CASNAGAVGEKLFF. The CDR3 region has the DNA TGTGCCAGTAATGCCGGGGCCGTGGGTGAAAAACTGTTTTTT.